This TCR beta chain was identified in a study of persistence of HIV-infected CD4 T cells. General study points: TCR analyses could not target the rare provirus-carrying CMV-responding cells. TCR oligoclonality correlated with proviral oligoclonality in the same sorted populations.

Stimulation used approximately 9.6 ug/mL lysate from CMV-infected fibroblasts. Memory cells lacking CD40L and CD69 with high CD45RO were sorted. Sequencing used immunoSEQ version 4 in survey mode. Using immunoSEQ multiplex PCR, the repertoire was profiled, and TCRdb retains in-frame clones only, with some absent. The sample carries about 33,000 clones, approximately 85% recorded once. Germline CDR1 reads MDHEN; CDR2 reads SYDVKM. The CDR3 runs 14 residues. V was cut by 1 base and J by 1 base, with 7 bases left in between. Note on this clone: The target antigen is unknown.

The specimen comprised CD4+ T cells sorted from PBMCs after 18-hour stimulation, sampled from a patient who received antiretroviral therapy. The chain has TRBV28 and TRBJ1-2, with no clear D. The TCR originated in an adult man with HIV who was CMV-seropositive. The chain's CDR3 is CASSLSRVNYGYTF. In DNA form, the CDR3 reads TGTGCCAGCAGTTTATCTCGGGTTAACTATGGCTACACCTTC.